Below are 20 T cell receptor beta chains sequenced from a single sample in a study of T cell changes during pregnancy in multiple sclerosis. TCRdb keeps only in-frame clones here, not all; method: immunoSEQ multiplex PCR. In the table there are roughly 110,000 clones, approximately 90% of which are singletons. The sequences come from peripheral blood, collected in the third trimester of pregnancy. The receptor source for this set is a female donor in good health, enrolled as a control in a pregnancy study.

This clone was observed a single time. V and J are TRBV7-2 and TRBJ1-1; D might be TRBD1 (6 bases). V lost 1 base and J lost 8, with 11 bases in between. The CDR3 contains 13 residues. Germline CDR1 is SGHTA and CDR2 is FQGNSA. The CDR3 loop is CASSLETGREAFF. The CDR3 DNA is TGTGCCAGCAGCTTAGAGACAGGACGCGAAGCTTTCTTT.

The J gene is TRBJ2-7, the V gene TRBV11-2, with D uncertain. The CDR3 runs 11 residues. Trimming removed 6 bases from V and 4 bases from J, with 7 bases in between. Germline V CDR1 and CDR2: SGHAT, FQNNGV. The CDR3 sequence: CASSFRYEQYF. CDR3 sequence (DNA): TGTGCCAGCAGTTTCAGGTACGAGCAGTACTTC. Variable domain in full (rest from reference TRBV11-2 and TRBJ2-7): EAGVAQSPRYKIIEKRQSVAFWCNPISGHATLYWYQQILGQGPKLLIQFQNNGVVDDSQLPKDRFSAERLKGVDSTLKIQPAKLEDSAVYLCASSFRYEQYFGPGTRLTVT.

The chain uses TRBV20-1 and TRBJ1-3; D remains ambiguous. This CDR3 is 11 amino acids long. Germline V gives CDR1 DFQATT, CDR2 SNEGSKA (reference sequence). The germline V and J ends were trimmed by 5 bases and 8 bases, with 10 bases remaining between them. CDR3 DNA sequence: TGCAGTGCTGAGTGGGGAGACACCATATATTTT. This translates into CSAEWGDTIYF.

The V and J genes are TRBV19 and TRBJ1-1, with D perhaps matching TRBD1 (5 bases). CDR3 length: 16 residues. Germline-derived CDR1 and CDR2 are LNHDA and SQIVND (reference sequence). Trimming removed 3 bases at V and 3 bases at J, with 17 bases between. CDR3 loop: CASSIRVARVDTEAFF. The CDR3 DNA reads as TGTGCCAGTAGTATCAGGGTCGCGAGAGTGGACACTGAAGCTTTCTTT.

The chain has TRBV4-3 and TRBJ2-2; 8 bases are shared with TRBD1. V was pared by 3 bases and J by 5 bases, with 8 bases of the junction left unmatched. This CDR3 is built from 16 residues. Germline assignment: CDR1 LGHNA and CDR2 YSLEER. This CDR3 reads CASSHLGQGLTGELFF. In DNA, the CDR3 is TGCGCCAGCAGCCATCTAGGACAGGGCTTGACCGGGGAGCTGTTTTTT.

V is TRBV7-3 and J is TRBJ2-3; 9 nucleotides match TRBD2. Losses at the gene ends were 1 base for V and 3 bases for J; bases not matched to a gene: 5. The CDR3 has 16 residues. CDR1 is SGHTA, CDR2 FQGTGA, per germline. CDR3 in DNA: TGTGCCAGCAGCTTAAGGGGCGGGGGGGCGACAGATACGCAGTATTTT. Amino acids: CASSLRGGGATDTQYF.

The gene calls are TRBV18 and TRBJ1-5; 7 nucleotides match TRBD1. Trimming took 4 bases from V and 0 from J; bases not matched to a gene: 12. The CDR3 extends over 18 amino acids. Germline V gene sequence: CDR1 KGHSH, CDR2 LQKENI. The DNA for the CDR3 is TGTGCCAGCTCACTTGCACGACAGGGTAGAAATAGCAATCAGCCCCAGCATTTT. Translated: CASSLARQGRNSNQPQHF.

This chain links TRBV6-6 with TRBJ2-7; TRBD1 matches at 7 bases. V gave up 6 bases and J gave up 2 bases; unmatched junction bases: 10. The CDR3 totals 15 residues. CDR1 MNHNY and CDR2 SVGAGI come from the germline V gene (reference sequence). CDR3 sequence: CASRVTGTDPYEQYF. CDR3 DNA sequence: TGTGCCAGCAGGGTGACCGGGACAGACCCCTACGAGCAGTACTTC.

The rearrangement joins TRBV9 to TRBJ2-5, with D possibly being TRBD1 (5 bases). V was trimmed by 0 bases and J by 1 base, leaving 25 bases between them. Germline loops: CDR1 SGDLS, CDR2 YYNGEE. This CDR3 region has 20 residues. The CDR3 nucleotides are TGTGCCAGCAGCGTAGGGGCAGGGAAGGGTGTGATTTCGGCCCAAGAGACCCAGTACTTC. This codes for CASSVGAGKGVISAQETQYF.

The CDR3 DNA reads TGTGCCAGCAGTGAAATCGTGGCAGGGTACGAGCAGTACTTC. It translates to CASSEIVAGYEQYF. V usage is TRBV2 and J usage is TRBJ2-7; D might be TRBD1 (5 bases). Trimming left V 2 bases short and J 4 bases short, with 12 bases between. Germline assignment: CDR1 SNHLY and CDR2 FYNNEI. This CDR3 is 14 amino acids long.

This sequence joins TRBV9 and TRBJ2-7, with TRBD2 matching over 11 bases. The CDR3 has 15 residues. V was pared by 3 bases and J by 3 bases, with 5 bases of the junction left unmatched. CDR1 and CDR2 (germline): SGDLS, YYNGEE. The CDR3: CASSGGTSGYYEQYF. CDR3 bases: TGTGCCAGCAGCGGCGGGACTAGCGGATACTACGAGCAGTACTTC.

The table lists this clone with a count of one. At one of its ends the junction is not consistent with the germline gene, which may arise from a read error. This chain links TRBV2 with TRBJ1-4; 8 nucleotides agree with TRBD1. CDR1 is SNHLY and CDR2 is FYNNEI in the germline V gene. The CDR3 length is 16 residues. The CDR3 sequence: CASREGRQGAGEKLFF. Written as DNA, the CDR3 is TGTGCCAGCAGAGAAGGCCGTCAGGGGGCGGGGGAAAAACTGTTTTTT.

V is TRBV9 and J is TRBJ2-2, with a weak D call TRBD1 (6 bases). Germline CDR1 is SGDLS and CDR2 is YYNGEE. This CDR3 region has 17 residues. V was shortened by 0 bases and J by 4 bases, with 16 bases between the two germline ends. The DNA for the CDR3 is TGTGCCAGCAGCGTAGACTTCACAGGGTACGCCACCGGGGAGCTGTTTTTT. Its translation is CASSVDFTGYATGELFF.

This clone was seen more than once but under ten times. The rearrangement links TRBV10-1 to TRBJ2-7; D possibly corresponds to TRBD1 (6 bases). The CDR3 totals 15 residues. The germline V and J ends were trimmed by 5 bases and 0 bases, with 14 bases remaining between them. Per the germline V gene, CDR1 is WNHNN and CDR2 is SYGVQD (reference sequence). As DNA, the CDR3 is TGCGCCAGCAGTTCGCTACAGGGCCCCTCCTACGAGCAGTACTTC. This codes for CASSSLQGPSYEQYF.

This sequence joins TRBV9 and TRBJ2-2; 8 nucleotides match TRBD2. The V gene end was trimmed by 3 bases and the J gene end by 3 bases; junction bases not matched to a gene: 4. CDR3 length equals 15 residues. From germline, CDR1 is SGDLS and CDR2 YYNGEE. This CDR3 reads CASSAPGRDTGELFF. The CDR3 coding sequence is TGTGCCAGCAGCGCGCCCGGGAGGGACACCGGGGAGCTGTTTTTT.

V and J are TRBV9 and TRBJ1-1, with 7 bases that match TRBD1. Germline lookup yields CDR1 SGDLS and CDR2 YYNGEE. This CDR3 is 14 amino acids long. V trimming: 2 bases; J trimming: 6 bases; junction bases outside the gene matches: 7. As DNA, the CDR3 is TGTGCCAGCAGCGTGGGGACAGTAAAATCTGAAGCTTTCTTT. This encodes CASSVGTVKSEAFF.

In this sample, this clone turned up once. The chain carries TRBV6-1 and TRBJ2-1; no reliable D call. The CDR3 has 11 residues. The ends were cut back, 4 bases at V and 6 bases at J, with 4 bases in the middle. Looked up from germline, CDR1 is MNHNS and CDR2 is SASEGT. The CDR3 protein is CASSVINEQFF. CDR3 DNA sequence: TGTGCCAGCAGTGTAATCAATGAGCAGTTCTTC.

V gene TRBV28 combines with J gene TRBJ1-1; 10 nucleotides match TRBD1. V gave up 5 bases and J gave up 0 bases; unmatched junction bases: 6. The CDR3 length is 16 residues. Germline-derived CDR1 and CDR2 are MDHEN and SYDVKM. CDR3 protein: CASSPGTGALNTEAFF. In DNA form, the CDR3 reads TGTGCCAGCAGTCCCGGGACAGGGGCCCTGAACACTGAAGCTTTCTTT.

The V gene is TRBV7-9, the J gene TRBJ1-2; 7 bases are shared with TRBD1. V dropped 3 bases and J dropped 4; count of bases not matched to a gene: 5. The germline gives CDR1 SEHNR, CDR2 FQNEAQ (reference sequence). The CDR3 is 14 residues long. The CDR3 reads CASSFGQELYGYTF. The CDR3 coding sequence is TGTGCCAGCAGCTTTGGACAGGAACTCTATGGCTACACCTTC.

This clone occurred once. The chain joins TRBV9 to TRBJ1-3; D might be TRBD1 (5 bases). The V gene lost 3 bases and the J gene lost 7 bases, with 17 bases spanning the gap. From germline, CDR1 is SGDLS and CDR2 YYNGEE. The CDR3 extends over 15 amino acids. CDR3 in DNA: TGTGCCAGCAGCGGCACGGCGGGGCGGCCTAACACCATATATTTT. Translating gives CASSGTAGRPNTIYF.